The clone carrying this T cell receptor beta chain was recorded only once. Its target is not known. Assay: immunoSEQ multiplex PCR; the TCRdb copy retains only in-frame clones and omits some. Of 15,000 to 20,000 clones in the sample, around 83% are singletons; the top ten hold around 4.5%. This specimen comes from a study of T cells in localized non-small cell lung cancer. This CDR3 is built from 14 residues. The V gene lost 8 bases and the J gene lost 2 bases, with 14 bases spanning the gap. Per germline, CDR1 MNHEY and CDR2 SVGAGI. Overall study results and limits: Of the tissues analyzed, uninvolved adjacent lung showed maximal T cell clonality, greater than tumor.

This sample comprised peripheral blood, obtained before any cancer treatment. The origin of this receptor is a man between 40 and 70 years old with stage I lung adenocarcinoma. V gene TRBV6-5 combines with J gene TRBJ2-3, with D maybe TRBD1 (5 bases). The CDR3 loop reads CASGTGISTDTQYF. The CDR3 DNA follows: TGTGCCAGCGGCACAGGTATATCCACAGATACGCAGTATTTT.